Included here is one T cell receptor beta chain sequence, with context. With 2 bases clipped from V and 0 bases from J, the junction kept 12 bases outside the gene matches. Germline V gene lookup returns CDR1 KGHSH and CDR2 LQKENI. The CDR3 has 18 amino acids. These data originate in a study of shared clonotypes between healthy human individuals. In the original analysis: ImmunoSEQ output lacked quality scores and full-length reads, limiting matched filtering. Measured with immunoSEQ multiplex PCR; TCRdb has only the in-frame clones, and not every one. The V and J calls and clone size come from that table; D and trimming were worked out from the DNA. Of about 2 million clones in the sample, roughly 95% were seen once.

Sequenced sample: naive CD4+ T cells sorted from blood. Sample subset: CD45RA+ positively selected. The receptor was isolated from a man aged 18-30 years in good health. The chain links TRBV18 to TRBJ2-7; 8 bases are a match to TRBD2. This CDR3 is CASSPKEWSGSSSYEQYF. The DNA of the CDR3 is TGTGCCAGCTCACCAAAGGAATGGAGCGGGAGTAGCTCCTACGAGCAGTACTTC.